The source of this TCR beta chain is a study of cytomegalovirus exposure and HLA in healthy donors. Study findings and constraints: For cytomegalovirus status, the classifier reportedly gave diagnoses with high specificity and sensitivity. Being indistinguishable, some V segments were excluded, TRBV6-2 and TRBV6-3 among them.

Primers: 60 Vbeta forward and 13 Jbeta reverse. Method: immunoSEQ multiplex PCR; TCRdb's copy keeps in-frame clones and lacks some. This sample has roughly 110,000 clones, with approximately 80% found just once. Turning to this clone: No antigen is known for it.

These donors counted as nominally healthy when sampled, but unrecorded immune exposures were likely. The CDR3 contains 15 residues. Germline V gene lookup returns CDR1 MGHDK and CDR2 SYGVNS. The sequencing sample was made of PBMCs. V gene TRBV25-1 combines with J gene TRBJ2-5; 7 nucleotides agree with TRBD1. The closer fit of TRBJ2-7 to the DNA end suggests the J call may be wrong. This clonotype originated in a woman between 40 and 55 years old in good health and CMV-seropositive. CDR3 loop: CASRPADRANNEQYF. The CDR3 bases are TGTGCCAGCAGGCCGGCCGACAGGGCCAATAACGAGCAGTACTTC.